This TCR beta chain was profiled in a study of blood T cell repertoires in COVID-19. Profiling relied on immunoSEQ multiplex PCR, and the TCRdb table lists in-frame clones only, not all of them. Of approximately 76,000 clones listed, more than 80% were seen once; the top ten hold about a third. V dropped 6 bases and J dropped 3; count of bases not matched to a gene: 23. Germline CDR1 MRHNA, CDR2 SNTAGT. The CDR3 has 20 residues. Sequencing used peripheral blood. The V gene is TRBV6-4, the J gene TRBJ2-1; 7 bases match TRBD1. This TCR was recovered from an elderly woman with active or convalescent COVID-19. The CDR3 is CASSAQPSRDSLIIYNEQFF. DNA of the CDR3: TGTGCCAGCAGCGCACAACCCTCCCGGGACAGTCTGATTATCTACAATGAGCAGTTCTTC.